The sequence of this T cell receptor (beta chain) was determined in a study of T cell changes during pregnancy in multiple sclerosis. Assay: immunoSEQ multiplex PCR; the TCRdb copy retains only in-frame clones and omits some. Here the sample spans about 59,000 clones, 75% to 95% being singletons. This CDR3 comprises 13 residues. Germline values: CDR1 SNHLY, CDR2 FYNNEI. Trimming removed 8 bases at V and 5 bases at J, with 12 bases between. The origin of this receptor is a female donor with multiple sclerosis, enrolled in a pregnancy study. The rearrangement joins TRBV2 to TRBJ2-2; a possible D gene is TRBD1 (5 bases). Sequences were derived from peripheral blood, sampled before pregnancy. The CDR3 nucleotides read TGTGCCAGCGGGGCCGGCAGGACCGGGGAGCTGTTTTTT. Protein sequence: CASGAGRTGELFF.